The rows below give T cell receptor beta chains drawn from one sample of a study of T cell responses to AZD1222 COVID-19 vaccine. Sequenced by immunoSEQ multiplex PCR; TCRdb stores in-frame clones only, minus some. The repertoire has around 110,000 clones, around 91% of them found once; the top ten carry approximately 1.7%. Source: peripheral blood, taken on day 0 of AZD1222 vaccination. The receptors were gathered from an adult in good health. Each CDR3 is given with its conserved first and last residue. The order of the fields is V gene, J gene, CDR3 protein.

TRBV4-1,TRBJ1-5,CASSQVGAQPQHF
TRBV19,TRBJ2-2,CASSPSRDRAGELFF
TRBV7-9,TRBJ2-3,CASSFFSLAVSTDTQYF
TRBV5-1,TRBJ1-3,CASSWTSGNTIYF
TRBV3-1/TRBV3-2,TRBJ1-2,CASSQDARVGYTF
TRBV7-2,TRBJ2-2,CASSLSVAGALNTGELFF
TRBV2,TRBJ1-2,CASSRDSSYGYTF
TRBV12-3/TRBV12-4,TRBJ1-5,CASSYGRQPQHF
TRBV5-1,TRBJ2-2,CASSPDGNTGELFF
TRBV11-1,TRBJ1-5,CASSLYDGQPQHF
TRBV12-5,TRBJ1-5,CASGSGQPQHF
TRBV4-1,TRBJ1-1,CASSQGIVNTEAFF
TRBV5-1,TRBJ2-1,CASSLAVYNEQFF
TRBV2,TRBJ1-1,CASNGGQGNTEAFF
TRBV4-2,TRBJ1-1,CASSPAGRTGNTEAFF
TRBV10-3,TRBJ1-5,CAISPFRGSDQPQHF
TRBV11-1,TRBJ2-3,CASSFWGTDTQYF
TRBV6-6,TRBJ1-5,CASSYPQHF
TRBV5-4,TRBJ2-3,CASSSGTSGSQGQADTQYF
TRBV10-3,TRBJ2-1,CAIRSTGSSYNEQFF
TRBV13,TRBJ2-2,CASSLLTMEGGTGELFF
TRBV9,TRBJ2-2,CASSVGVSSPRRNTGELFF
TRBV5-1,TRBJ1-6,CASSLGQGRSSPLHF
TRBV6-5,TRBJ1-1,CASRSWTESAEAFF
TRBV30,TRBJ2-7,CAWSVISYEQYF
TRBV6-2/TRBV6-3,TRBJ1-1,CASSRATGGGDTEAFF
TRBV24-1,TRBJ1-3,CATSDPRDSSGNTIYF
TRBV27,TRBJ1-5,CASSGQGGQPQHF
TRBV11-1,TRBJ1-1,CASSFTGAATEAFF
TRBV5-1,TRBJ1-4,CASSAGTGYEKLFF
TRBV6-5,TRBJ1-1,CASTIDSQWNTEAFF
TRBV12-5,TRBJ1-3,CASGLVQGAAGNTIYF
TRBV5-1,TRBJ1-3,CASSLGTVGNTIYF
TRBV5-5,TRBJ2-7,CASSLSLAGGRRSYEQYF
TRBV9,TRBJ1-1,CASSVGQPTEAFF
TRBV11-3,TRBJ1-3,CASSLVSGGGNTIYF
TRBV5-1,TRBJ2-1,CASSLGGTGPNEQFF
TRBV4-1,TRBJ1-3,CASSQEAGVGSGNTIYF
TRBV7-2,TRBJ1-5,CASSLSGSGSYSNQPQHF
TRBV10-2,TRBJ1-6,CASRPAQDNSPLHF
TRBV3-1/TRBV3-2,TRBJ2-5,CASSQRGTRETQYF